These 18 T cell receptor beta chains were sequenced from one sample in a study of pediatric ulcerative colitis. This table comes from immunoSEQ multiplex PCR, and its TCRdb copy is limited to in-frame clones, with some not included. The sample holds 64,000 or so clones, about three quarters seen once. The sequenced sample was blood. These receptors came from a boy aged 5 to 17 with moderate ulcerative colitis.

This rearrangement joins TRBV25-1 to TRBJ2-5, with D possibly matching TRBD2 (6 bases). V lost 6 bases and J 5 bases, leaving 13 bases between the germline ends. Looked up from germline, CDR1 is MGHDK and CDR2 is SYGVNS. CDR3 length: 13 residues. CDR3 in amino acids: CASRKTSTETQYF. In nucleotides, the CDR3 is TGTGCCAGCAGAAAAACTAGCACCGAGACCCAGTACTTC. Full variable domain (remainder filled in from reference TRBV25-1 and TRBJ2-5): EADIYQTPRYLVIGTGKKITLECSQTMGHDKMYWYQQDPGMELHLIHYSYGVNSTEKGDLSSESTVSRIRTEHFPLTLESARPSHTSQYLCASRKTSTETQYFGPGTRLLVL.

This clone was seen a handful of times. This rearrangement joins TRBV4-2 to TRBJ1-2; 8 nucleotides line up with TRBD1. V was clipped by 9 bases and J by 2 bases; unmatched bases: 5. The length of the CDR3 is 13 residues. The germline CDR1 and CDR2 sequences are LGHNA and YNFKEQ. As DNA, the CDR3 is TGTGCCAGTTCCGGACAGGGCAACTATGGCTACACCTTC. It is translated as CASSGQGNYGYTF.

The J gene is TRBJ2-2, the V gene TRBV6-6; D is ambiguous. The CDR3 has 14 amino acids. CDR1 is MNHNY, CDR2 SVGAGI, per germline (reference sequence). The ends were cut back, 3 bases at V and 5 bases at J, with 10 bases in the middle. The CDR3 reads CASSYLDPTGELFF. The DNA of the CDR3 is TGTGCCAGCAGTTATTTGGACCCTACCGGGGAGCTGTTTTTT.

The gene calls are TRBV19 and TRBJ2-1; D is undetermined. V was cut by 5 bases and J by 3 bases, with 11 bases left in between. Germline CDR1 reads LNHDA; CDR2 reads SQIVND (reference sequence). The CDR3 length is 14 residues. The CDR3 here is CASSYWDLYNEQFF. CDR3 bases: TGTGCCAGTAGTTACTGGGATCTCTACAATGAGCAGTTCTTC.

The rearrangement joins TRBV9 to TRBJ1-2, with 7 bases matching TRBD1. Trimming took 3 bases from V and 6 from J; bases not matched to a gene: 14. The CDR3 has 16 amino acids. Per the germline V gene, CDR1 is SGDLS and CDR2 is YYNGEE. Here the CDR3 DNA reads TGTGCCAGCAGCGCCTTCGACAGGGAGGGTGGTGATGGCTACACCTTC. Its translation is CASSAFDREGGDGYTF.

The chain links TRBV18 to TRBJ2-1; a possible D gene is TRBD2 (6 bases). V shed 2 bases and J shed 1 base, with 6 bases lying between them. Per the germline V gene, CDR1 is KGHSH and CDR2 is LQKENI. The CDR3 runs 14 residues. This CDR3 is CASSPAGSYNEQFF. The DNA for the CDR3 is TGTGCCAGCTCACCAGCGGGGTCCTACAATGAGCAGTTCTTC.

In its sample, this clone was seen a few times. The V and J genes are TRBV5-5 and TRBJ1-2; 7 bases agree with TRBD1. V was pared by 4 bases and J by 5 bases, with 5 bases of the junction left unmatched. The CDR3 runs 13 residues. Germline loops: CDR1 SGHKS, CDR2 YYEKEE (reference sequence). Written as DNA, the CDR3 is TGTGCCAGCAGCGGGGGACAGCTATATGGCTACACCTTC. Translation: CASSGGQLYGYTF.

This clone was counted only a few times. The J gene is TRBJ1-3, the V gene TRBV4-1, with 8 bases lining up with TRBD1. Germline-derived CDR1 and CDR2 are MGHRA and YSYEKL. The V segment lost 4 bases and the J segment 2 bases; nucleotides outside the gene matches: 4. The CDR3 runs 15 residues. Here the CDR3 DNA reads TGCGCCAGCAGCCTCACAGGGGGGGCTGGAAACACCATATATTTT. This codes for CASSLTGGAGNTIYF.

The chain employs TRBV2 and TRBJ2-5, with TRBD1 identical over 7 bases. With 4 bases clipped from V and 6 bases from J, the junction kept 11 bases outside the gene matches. Germline values: CDR1 SNHLY, CDR2 FYNNEI. The CDR3 is made up of 15 amino acids. The CDR3 DNA is TGTGCCAGCAGTGGAGAACAGGGGCTGATAAAGACCCAGTACTTC. Translated, it gives CASSGEQGLIKTQYF.

V is TRBV2 and J is TRBJ1-4; D gene ambiguous. Trimming took off 10 bases at V and 4 bases at J, with 19 bases between the two ends. The CDR3 has 15 residues. CDR1 and CDR2 (germline): SNHLY, FYNNEI. The CDR3 loop reads CATHRTEYRNEKLFF. The DNA of the CDR3 is TGTGCCACCCACCGGACGGAGTACCGTAATGAAAAACTGTTTTTT. The whole variable domain, filled in from reference TRBV2 and TRBJ1-4, reads EPEVTQTPSHQVTQMGQEVILRCVPISNHLYFYWYRQILGQKVEFLVSFYNNEISEKSEIFDDQFSVERPDGSNFTLKIRSTKLEDSAMYFCATHRTEYRNEKLFFGSGTQLSVL.

This clone was counted once. The chain uses TRBV18 and TRBJ1-2; D unclear. This CDR3 is 16 amino acids long. Germline CDR1 and CDR2: KGHSH and LQKENI. Trimming stripped 2 bases from V and 2 bases from J, with 15 bases between. CDR3 amino acids: CASSPVKEKLNYGYTF. The CDR3 nucleotides are TGTGCCAGCTCACCAGTGAAGGAGAAATTAAACTATGGCTACACCTTC.

The chain uses TRBV5-1 and TRBJ1-2; TRBD1 matches at 9 bases. The ends lost 0 bases at V and 7 bases at J; junction bases unmatched: 16. CDR3 length equals 18 residues. Germline assignment: CDR1 SGHRS and CDR2 YFSETQ. DNA of the CDR3: TGCGCCAGCAGCTTGGACCCCCCCTACCCGACAGGGGGTGGTGGCTACACCTTC. Its translation: CASSLDPPYPTGGGGYTF.

This clone came up once. The rearrangement joins TRBV20-1 to TRBJ2-7; D not certain. V lost 3 bases and J lost 6, with 9 bases in between. The CDR3 is made up of 11 amino acids. CDR1 and CDR2 (germline): DFQATT, SNEGSKA (reference sequence). CDR3 residues: CSARSGLEQYF. CDR3 coding DNA: TGCAGTGCTAGGTCGGGCCTCGAGCAGTACTTC.

The chain couples TRBV6-1 to TRBJ2-2, with TRBD1 matching over 7 bases. Trimming took 7 bases from V and 2 from J; bases not matched to a gene: 7. The CDR3 has 15 amino acids. Germline V gene lookup returns CDR1 MNHNS and CDR2 SASEGT. CDR3 DNA: TGTGCCAGCACTTATAACAGGGGAAACACCGGGGAGCTGTTTTTT. This sequence encodes CASTYNRGNTGELFF.

The chain has TRBV7-3 and TRBJ1-5, with D perhaps matching TRBD1 (5 bases). Trimming took 5 bases from V and 3 from J, leaving 8 bases between them. The CDR3 totals 13 residues. CDR1 and CDR2 (germline): SGHTA, FQGTGA. The CDR3 protein is CASSRDANQPQHF. In DNA, the CDR3 is TGTGCCAGCAGCAGGGACGCCAATCAGCCCCAGCATTTT.

The J gene is TRBJ1-1, the V gene TRBV15; D unresolved. V was cut by 0 bases and J by 1 base, with 9 bases left in between. Per the germline V gene, CDR1 is LNHNV and CDR2 is YYDKDF (reference sequence). The CDR3 length is 15 residues. The CDR3 protein is CATSREIAPNTEAFF. The CDR3 bases are TGTGCCACCAGCAGAGAAATAGCACCGAACACTGAAGCTTTCTTT.

Here the CDR3 DNA reads TGTGCCAGCAGCCCGGGGGGGTACCAAGAGACCCAGTACTTC. Translated: CASSPGGYQETQYF. This chain links TRBV11-3 with TRBJ2-5, with 8 nucleotides matching TRBD2. Looked up from germline, CDR1 is SGHNT and CDR2 is YENEEA. The CDR3 totals 14 residues. Trimming removed 5 bases from V and 0 bases from J; junction bases left unmatched: 2. Full variable domain (outside the CDR3, taken from reference TRBV11-3 and TRBJ2-5): EAGVVQSPRYKIIEKKQPVAFWCNPISGHNTLYWYLQNLGQGPELLIRYENEEAVDDSQLPKDRFSAERLKGVDSTLKIQPAELGDSAVYLCASSPGGYQETQYFGPGTRLLVL.

The chain is built from TRBV20-1 and TRBJ1-1; D call uncertain. V dropped 6 bases and J dropped 3 bases, with 8 bases sitting between them. The CDR3 totals 11 residues. From germline, CDR1 is DFQATT and CDR2 SNEGSKA (reference sequence). DNA for the CDR3: TGCAGTGCAGGACGTGACACTGAAGCTTTCTTT. It codes for CSAGRDTEAFF.